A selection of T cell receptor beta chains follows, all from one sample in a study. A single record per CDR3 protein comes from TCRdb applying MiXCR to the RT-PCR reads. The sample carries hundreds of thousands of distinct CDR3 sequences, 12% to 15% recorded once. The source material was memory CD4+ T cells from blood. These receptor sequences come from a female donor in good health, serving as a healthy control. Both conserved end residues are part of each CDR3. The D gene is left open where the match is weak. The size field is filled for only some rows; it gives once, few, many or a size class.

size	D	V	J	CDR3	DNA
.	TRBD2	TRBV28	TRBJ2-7	CASSSGVTSGSHEQYF	TGTGCCAGCAGTTCCGGAGTGACTAGCGGGAGCCACGAGCAGTACTTC
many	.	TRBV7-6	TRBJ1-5	CASSLGGNSNQPQHF	TGTGCCAGCAGCTTAGGGGGAAATAGCAATCAGCCCCAGCATTTT
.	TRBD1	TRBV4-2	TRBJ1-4	CASSQMGQGSLTNEKLFF	TGTGCCAGCAGCCAAATGGGACAGGGAAGTCTGACTAATGAAAAACTGTTTTTT
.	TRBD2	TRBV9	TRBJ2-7	CASSVGLAEGEQYF	TGTGCCAGCAGCGTGGGACTAGCGGAAGGCGAGCAGTACTTC
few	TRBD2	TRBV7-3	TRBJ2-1	CASSPRTSGNNEQFF	TGTGCCAGCAGCCCACGGACTAGCGGTAACAATGAGCAGTTCTTC
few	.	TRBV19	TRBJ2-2	CASSIRTTITGELFF	TGTGCCAGTAGTATAAGGACTACAATCACCGGGGAGCTGTTTTTT
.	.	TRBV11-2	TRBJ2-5	CASSLTGDSVGTHYF	TGTGCCAGCAGCTTGACTGGGGATAGCGTGGGGACCCATTACTTC
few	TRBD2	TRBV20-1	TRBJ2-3	CSARAERGGRADTQYF	TGCAGTGCTAGGGCCGAGCGGGGGGGCCGGGCAGATACGCAGTATTTT
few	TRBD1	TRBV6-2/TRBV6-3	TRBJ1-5	CASSRGQASYQPQHF	TGTGCCAGCAGCCGGGGACAGGCATCCTATCAGCCCCAGCATTTT
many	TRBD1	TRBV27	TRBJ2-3	CASSLSGTGGTDTQYF	TGCGCCAGCAGCTTAAGTGGGACAGGGGGCACAGATACGCAGTATTTT
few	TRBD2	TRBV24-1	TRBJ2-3	CATSEAGTSGRATDTQYF	TGTGCCACCAGTGAAGCCGGGACTAGCGGGAGGGCGACAGATACGCAGTATTTT
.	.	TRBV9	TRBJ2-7	CASSEGFRHEQYF	TGTGCCAGCAGCGAGGGGTTTCGCCACGAGCAGTACTTC
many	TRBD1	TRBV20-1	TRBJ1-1	CSARDHRGGTEAFF	TGCAGTGCTAGAGATCACAGGGGAGGCACTGAAGCTTTCTTT
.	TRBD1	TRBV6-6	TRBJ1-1	CASTRRQGGTEAFF	TGTGCCAGCACCCGAAGGCAGGGGGGGACTGAAGCTTTCTTT
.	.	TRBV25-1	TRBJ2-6	CASSEVPTGLTGANVLTF	TGTGCCAGCAGTGAGGTCCCGACAGGTCTCACTGGGGCCAACGTCCTGACTTTC
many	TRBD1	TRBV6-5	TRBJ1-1	CASSPDRGLPHTEAFF	TGTGCCAGCAGCCCTGACAGGGGACTCCCTCACACTGAAGCTTTCTTT
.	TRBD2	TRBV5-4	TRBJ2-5	CASSVPLAGVKETQYF	TGTGCCAGCAGCGTCCCACTAGCGGGGGTTAAAGAGACCCAGTACTTC
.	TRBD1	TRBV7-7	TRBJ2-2	CASTATGTGNTGELFF	TGTGCCAGCACCGCGACTGGGACAGGGAACACCGGGGAGCTGTTTTTT
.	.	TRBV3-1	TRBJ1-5	CASSQDSQNNQPQHF	TGTGCCAGCAGCCAAGATAGCCAGAATAATCAGCCCCAGCATTTT
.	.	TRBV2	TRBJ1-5	CASSGDSQNQPQHF	TGTGCCAGCAGTGGCGACAGCCAAAATCAGCCCCAGCATTTT
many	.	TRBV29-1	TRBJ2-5	CSVVSGSETQYF	TGCAGCGTTGTTTCCGGTAGTGAGACCCAGTACTTC
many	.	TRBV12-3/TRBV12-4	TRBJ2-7	CASSFGGHLSEQYF	TGTGCCAGCAGTTTTGGCGGGCATCTCTCCGAGCAGTACTTC